This is a list of T cell receptor beta chains from one sample in a study of cytomegalovirus exposure and HLA in healthy donors. TCRdb keeps only in-frame clones here, not all; method: immunoSEQ multiplex PCR. The ten most abundant clones cover roughly 3.5% of a sample with around 100,000 clones. Sequenced input: PBMCs. Source of these receptors: a man in his forties in good health and CMV-seronegative. The CDR3 runs from the conserved cysteine through the conserved F or W. D genes are given only for firm matches.

TRBV5-4	TRBJ2-7	NA	CASSPRTASSYEQYF	TGTGCCAGCAGCCCAAGGACAGCCAGCTCCTACGAGCAGTACTTC
TRBV14	TRBJ2-7	TRBD2	CASSQALAGSYEQYF	TGTGCCAGCAGCCAAGCGCTAGCGGGTTCCTACGAGCAGTACTTC
TRBV2	TRBJ1-1	TRBD1	CASSDRTGVKNTEAFF	TGTGCCAGCAGCGATCGGACAGGGGTTAAGAACACTGAAGCTTTCTTT
TRBV2	TRBJ2-5	TRBD2	CAGARTSGAQETQYF	TGTGCCGGAGCCCGGACTAGCGGGGCCCAAGAGACCCAGTACTTC
TRBV29-1	TRBJ2-7	NA	CSVERTDYEQYF	TGCAGCGTTGAGAGGACAGACTACGAGCAGTACTTC
TRBV6-1	TRBJ1-2	TRBD1	CASSPGTGTTLF	TGTGCCAGCAGTCCCGGGACAGGGACTACCCTCTTC
TRBV11-2	TRBJ2-5	TRBD1	CASRRTGTGRPQYF	TGTGCCAGCAGGAGGACCGGGACAGGGAGGCCCCAGTACTTC
TRBV2	TRBJ1-5	NA	CASSGREGGNQPQHF	TGTGCCAGCAGTGGGCGGGAGGGTGGCAATCAGCCCCAGCATTTT
TRBV19	TRBJ2-3	TRBD2	CASSILLAATDTQYF	TGTGCCAGTAGTATATTACTAGCGGCCACAGATACGCAGTATTTT
TRBV27	TRBJ1-6	NA	CASSRIGGDYNSPLHF	TGTGCCAGCAGTCGCATCGGGGGTGATTATAATTCACCCCTCCACTTT
TRBV2	TRBJ2-5	NA	CASRAGAGETQYF	TGTGCCAGCAGGGCGGGGGCGGGAGAGACCCAGTACTTC
TRBV28	TRBJ1-5	TRBD1	CASRSYRGADQPQHF	TGTGCCAGCAGAAGTTACAGGGGGGCGGATCAGCCCCAGCATTTT
TRBV5-1	TRBJ2-7	NA	CASSFTGTEQYF	TGCGCCAGCAGCTTTACAGGAACCGAGCAGTACTTC
TRBV7-2	TRBJ1-1	NA	CASSYNAQTTEAFF	TGTGCCAGCAGCTACAACGCACAGACCACTGAAGCTTTCTTT
TRBV7-9	TRBJ2-3	TRBD2	CASSSETSGSVGTDTQYF	TGTGCCAGCAGCTCGGAGACTAGCGGGAGCGTCGGCACAGATACGCAGTATTTT
TRBV30	TRBJ2-7	NA	CAWSGSGYEQYF	TGTGCCTGGAGTGGGTCAGGTTACGAGCAGTACTTC
TRBV9	TRBJ2-5	TRBD1	CASSLGQSYQETQYF	TGTGCCAGCAGCCTGGGACAGTCGTACCAAGAGACCCAGTACTTC
TRBV7-9	TRBJ2-1	TRBD1	CASSPNPFGQGHNEQFF	TGTGCCAGCAGCCCAAATCCATTCGGACAGGGCCACAATGAGCAGTTCTTC
TRBV7-6	TRBJ1-6	NA	CASSSSQGGSPLHF	TGTGCCAGCAGCTCCAGTCAGGGTGGATCACCCCTCCACTTT
TRBV7-9	TRBJ1-1	NA	CASSLNPKAGPHLRTEAFF	TGTGCCAGCAGCTTAAATCCAAAGGCGGGGCCCCATTTGAGGACTGAAGCTTTCTTT
TRBV4-1	TRBJ2-7	NA	CASSQFPAGTLPDEQYF	TGCGCCAGCAGCCAATTCCCAGCGGGCACCCTTCCCGACGAGCAGTACTTC
TRBV6-6	TRBJ1-6	NA	CASSYIQGEYNSPLHF	TGTGCCAGCAGTTACATACAGGGAGAATATAATTCACCCCTCCACTTT
TRBV10-1	TRBJ2-5	NA	CASSESQGSETQYF	TGCGCCAGCAGTGAGTCTCAGGGATCCGAGACCCAGTACTTC
TRBV29-1	TRBJ1-1	NA	CSVREDGAEAFF	TGCAGCGTTCGGGAGGACGGCGCTGAAGCTTTCTTT
TRBV10-3	TRBJ1-5	NA	CAIQAGDNQPQHF	TGTGCCATCCAAGCAGGGGACAATCAGCCCCAGCATTTT
TRBV15	TRBJ2-7	TRBD2	CATSKTASGGRYEQYF	TGTGCCACCAGCAAGACCGCTAGCGGGGGAAGGTACGAGCAGTACTTC
TRBV5-1	TRBJ2-6	NA	CASSLFNSGANVLTF	TGCGCCAGCAGCTTATTTAACTCTGGGGCCAACGTCCTGACTTTC
TRBV5-1	TRBJ2-5	NA	CASSPYRIQETQYF	TGCGCCAGCAGCCCATACAGGATTCAAGAGACCCAGTACTTC
TRBV11-2	TRBJ2-1	TRBD1	CASSLRPGTGGNNEQFF	TGTGCCAGCAGCTTAAGGCCGGGGACAGGGGGGAACAATGAGCAGTTCTTC
TRBV5-5	TRBJ2-7	TRBD1	CASSLEAWTGLYEQYF	TGTGCCAGCAGCTTGGAGGCCTGGACAGGGCTCTACGAGCAGTACTTC